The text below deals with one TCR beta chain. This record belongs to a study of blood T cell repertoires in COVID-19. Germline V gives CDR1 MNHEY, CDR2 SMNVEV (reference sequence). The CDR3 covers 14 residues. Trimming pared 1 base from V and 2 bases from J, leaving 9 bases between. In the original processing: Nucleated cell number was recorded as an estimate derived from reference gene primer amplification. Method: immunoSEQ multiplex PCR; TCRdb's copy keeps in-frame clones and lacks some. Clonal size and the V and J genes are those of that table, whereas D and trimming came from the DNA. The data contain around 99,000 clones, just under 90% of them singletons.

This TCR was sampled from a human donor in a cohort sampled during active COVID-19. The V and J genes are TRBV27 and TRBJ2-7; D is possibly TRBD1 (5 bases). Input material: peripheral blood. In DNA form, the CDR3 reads TGTGCCAGCAGTTTATTCCAGGGTCCCTACGAGCAGTACTTC. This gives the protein CASSLFQGPYEQYF.